This T cell receptor (beta chain) came from a study of early T cells in non-severe SARS-CoV-2 infection. Study summary: Sequencing of bulk RNA from unsorted whole blood was done, without chain pairing. Findings of the study overall: VDJdb-based annotation leaned toward anti-spike CD8 responses and missed private and CD4 specificities.

This clonotype was seen many times. Its specificity is unknown. Tagging with unique molecular identifiers was applied to individual cDNA molecules. TCRdb recomputed calls from the 5' RACE reads with MiXCR, one row per CDR3 protein. The sample lists 35,000 to 45,000 distinct CDR3 sequences; 10% to 15% were seen once. CDR1 and CDR2 (germline): SNHLY, FYNNEI. The length of the CDR3 is 13 residues. V gave up 8 bases and J gave up 3 bases, with 11 bases separating them. The sequenced material came from whole blood. The sequence was collected from an adult who was a healthcare worker with PCR-confirmed SARS-CoV-2 infection or an uninfected control (not recorded which). The rearrangement joins TRBV2 to TRBJ1-5; D gene unclear. CDR3 DNA sequence: TGTGCCAGCCACGGGGAAACCAATCAGCCCCAGCATTTT. This translates into CASHGETNQPQHF.